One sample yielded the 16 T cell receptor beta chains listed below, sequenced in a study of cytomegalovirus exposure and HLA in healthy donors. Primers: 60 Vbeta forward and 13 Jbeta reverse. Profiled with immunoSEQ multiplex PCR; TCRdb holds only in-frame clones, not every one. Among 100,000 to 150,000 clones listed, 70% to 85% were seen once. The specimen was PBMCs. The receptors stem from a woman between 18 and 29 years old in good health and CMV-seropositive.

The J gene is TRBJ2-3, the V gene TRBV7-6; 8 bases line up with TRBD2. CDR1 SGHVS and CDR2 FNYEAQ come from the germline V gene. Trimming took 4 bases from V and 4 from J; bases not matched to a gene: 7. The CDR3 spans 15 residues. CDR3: CASSSYGGAADTQYF. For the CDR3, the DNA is TGTGCCAGCAGCTCGTACGGGGGGGCGGCAGATACGCAGTATTTT.

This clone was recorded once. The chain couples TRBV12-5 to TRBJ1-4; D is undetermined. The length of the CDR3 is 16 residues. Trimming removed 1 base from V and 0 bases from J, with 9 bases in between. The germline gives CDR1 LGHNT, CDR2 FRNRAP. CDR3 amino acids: CASGLGLAPTNEKLFF. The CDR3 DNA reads TGTGCTAGTGGTTTGGGTCTGGCACCAACTAATGAAAAACTGTTTTTT.

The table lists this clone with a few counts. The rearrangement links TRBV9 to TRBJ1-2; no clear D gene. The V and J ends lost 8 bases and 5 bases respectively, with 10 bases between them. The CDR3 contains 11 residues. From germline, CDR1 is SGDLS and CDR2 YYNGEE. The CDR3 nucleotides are TGTGCCAGAACAGTGTATTATGGCTACACCTTC. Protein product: CARTVYYGYTF.

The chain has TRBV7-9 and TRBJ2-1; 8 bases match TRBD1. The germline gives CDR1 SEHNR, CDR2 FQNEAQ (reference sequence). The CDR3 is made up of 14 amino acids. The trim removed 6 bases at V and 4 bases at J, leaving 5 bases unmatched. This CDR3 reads CASSPDRGYNEQFF. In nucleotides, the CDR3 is TGTGCCAGCAGTCCCGACAGGGGTTACAATGAGCAGTTCTTC.

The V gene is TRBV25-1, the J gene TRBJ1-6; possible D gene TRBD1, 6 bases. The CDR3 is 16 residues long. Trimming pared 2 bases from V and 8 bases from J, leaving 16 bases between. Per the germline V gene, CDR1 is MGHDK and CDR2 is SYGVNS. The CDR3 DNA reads TGTGCCAGCAGTGAACCGACCCGGGGGGCGGATTCACCCCTCCACTTT. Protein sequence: CASSEPTRGADSPLHF.

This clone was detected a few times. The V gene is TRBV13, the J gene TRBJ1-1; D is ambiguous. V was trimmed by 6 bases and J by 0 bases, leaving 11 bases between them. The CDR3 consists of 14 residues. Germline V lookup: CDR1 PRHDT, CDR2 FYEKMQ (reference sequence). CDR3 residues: CASSLLAVNTEAFF. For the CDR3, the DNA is TGTGCCAGCAGTTTACTAGCGGTGAACACTGAAGCTTTCTTT. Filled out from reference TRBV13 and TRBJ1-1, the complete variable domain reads AAGVIQSPRHLIKEKRETATLKCYPIPRHDTVYWYQQGPGQDPQFLISFYEKMQSDKGSIPDRFSAQQFSDYHSELNMSSLELGDSALYFCASSLLAVNTEAFFGQGTRLTVV.

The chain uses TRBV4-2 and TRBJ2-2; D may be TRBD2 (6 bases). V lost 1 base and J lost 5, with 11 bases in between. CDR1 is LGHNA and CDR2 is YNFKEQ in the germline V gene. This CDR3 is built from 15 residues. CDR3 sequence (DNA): TGTGCCAGCAGCCAAGGGGACGGAGGGACCGGGGAGCTGTTTTTT. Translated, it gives CASSQGDGGTGELFF.

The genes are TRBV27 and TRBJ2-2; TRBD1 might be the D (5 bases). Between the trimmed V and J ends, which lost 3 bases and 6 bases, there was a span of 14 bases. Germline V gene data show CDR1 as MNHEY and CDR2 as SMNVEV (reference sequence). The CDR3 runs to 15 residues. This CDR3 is CASSLVGQVAGELFF. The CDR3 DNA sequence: TGTGCCAGCAGTTTGGTGGGGCAGGTAGCCGGGGAGCTGTTTTTT.

The CDR3 coding sequence is TGTGCCATCAGTGAGACCACACCGGGACATTCCTCAATCTATGGCTACACCTTC. It specifies CAISETTPGHSSIYGYTF. V is TRBV10-3 and J is TRBJ1-2; D may be TRBD1 (6 bases). This CDR3 spans 18 amino acids. The germline CDR1 and CDR2 sequences are ENHRY and SYGVKD. The V gene lost 2 bases and the J gene lost 4 bases, with 23 bases spanning the gap.

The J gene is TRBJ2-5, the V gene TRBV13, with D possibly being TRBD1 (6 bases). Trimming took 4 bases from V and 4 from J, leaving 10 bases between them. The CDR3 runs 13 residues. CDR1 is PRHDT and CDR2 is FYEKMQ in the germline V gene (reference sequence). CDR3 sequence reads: CASSYGGGETQYF. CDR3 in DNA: TGTGCCAGCAGCTATGGGGGCGGAGAGACCCAGTACTTC.

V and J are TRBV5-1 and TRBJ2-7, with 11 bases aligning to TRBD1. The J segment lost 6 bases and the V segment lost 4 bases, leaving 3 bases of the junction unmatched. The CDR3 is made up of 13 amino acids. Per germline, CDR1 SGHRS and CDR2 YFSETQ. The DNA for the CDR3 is TGCGCCAGCAGCACGGACAGGGGGCTCGAGCAGTACTTC. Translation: CASSTDRGLEQYF.

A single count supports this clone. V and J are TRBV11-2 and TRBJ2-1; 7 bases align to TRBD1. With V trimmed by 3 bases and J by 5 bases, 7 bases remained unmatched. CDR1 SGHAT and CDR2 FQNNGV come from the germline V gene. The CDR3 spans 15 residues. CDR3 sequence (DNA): TGTGCCAGCAGCTTTGCCGGGACAGACCACAATGAGCAGTTCTTC. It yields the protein CASSFAGTDHNEQFF. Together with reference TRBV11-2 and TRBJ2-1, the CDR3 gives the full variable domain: EAGVAQSPRYKIIEKRQSVAFWCNPISGHATLYWYQQILGQGPKLLIQFQNNGVVDDSQLPKDRFSAERLKGVDSTLKIQPAKLEDSAVYLCASSFAGTDHNEQFFGPGTRLTVL.

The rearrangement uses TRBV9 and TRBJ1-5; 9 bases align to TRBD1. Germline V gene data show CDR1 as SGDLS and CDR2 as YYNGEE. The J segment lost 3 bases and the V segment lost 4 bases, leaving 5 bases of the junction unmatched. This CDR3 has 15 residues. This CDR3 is CASSPRDRDNQPQHF. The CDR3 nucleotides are TGTGCCAGCAGCCCCCGGGACAGGGACAATCAGCCCCAGCATTTT.

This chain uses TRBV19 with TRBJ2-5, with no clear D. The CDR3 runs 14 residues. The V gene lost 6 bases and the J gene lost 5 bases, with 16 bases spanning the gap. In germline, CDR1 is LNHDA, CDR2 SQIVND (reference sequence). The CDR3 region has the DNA TGTGCCAGTAGCCGAACCCCCGGGTTGGAGACCCAGTACTTC. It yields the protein CASSRTPGLETQYF.

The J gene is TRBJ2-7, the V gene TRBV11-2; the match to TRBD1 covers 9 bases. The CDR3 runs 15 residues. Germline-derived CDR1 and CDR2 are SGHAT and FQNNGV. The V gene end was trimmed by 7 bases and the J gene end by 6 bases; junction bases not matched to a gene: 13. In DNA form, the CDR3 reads TGTGCCAGCATCTCTCCGGGACAGGGAAAGATCGAGCAGTACTTC. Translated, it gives CASISPGQGKIEQYF.

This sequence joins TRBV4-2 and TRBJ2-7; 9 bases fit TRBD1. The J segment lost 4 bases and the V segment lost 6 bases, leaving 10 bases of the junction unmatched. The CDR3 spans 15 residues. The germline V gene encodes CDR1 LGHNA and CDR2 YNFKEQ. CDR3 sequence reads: CASSLTGTGPYEQYF. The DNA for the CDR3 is TGTGCCAGCAGTCTAACCGGGACAGGGCCATACGAGCAGTACTTC.